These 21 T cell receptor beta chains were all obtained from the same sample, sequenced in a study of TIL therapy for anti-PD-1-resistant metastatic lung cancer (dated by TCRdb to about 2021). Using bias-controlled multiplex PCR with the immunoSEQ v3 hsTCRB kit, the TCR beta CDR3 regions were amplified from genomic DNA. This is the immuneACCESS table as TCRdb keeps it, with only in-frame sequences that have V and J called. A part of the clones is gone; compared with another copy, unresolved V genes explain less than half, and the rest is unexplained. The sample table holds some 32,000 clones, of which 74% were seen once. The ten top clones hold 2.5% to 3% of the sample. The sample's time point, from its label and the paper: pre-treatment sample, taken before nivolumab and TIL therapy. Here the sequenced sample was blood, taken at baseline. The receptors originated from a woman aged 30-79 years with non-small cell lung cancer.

The CDR3 protein is CASSIETFYGYTF. For the CDR3, the DNA is TGTGCCAGTAGTATAGAGACATTCTATGGCTACACCTTC. The rearrangement joins TRBV19 to TRBJ1-2; no reliable D call. Trimming took off 0 bases at V and 4 bases at J, with 6 bases between the two ends. The germline V gene has CDR1 LNHDA and CDR2 SQIVND (reference sequence). CDR3 length equals 13 residues.

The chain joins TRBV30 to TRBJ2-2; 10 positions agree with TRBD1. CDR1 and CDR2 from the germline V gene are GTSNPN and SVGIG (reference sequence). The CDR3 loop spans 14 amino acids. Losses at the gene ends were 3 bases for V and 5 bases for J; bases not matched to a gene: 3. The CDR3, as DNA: TGTGCCTGGAGGGGGGACAGGGGAACCGGGGAGCTGTTTTTT. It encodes CAWRGDRGTGELFF.

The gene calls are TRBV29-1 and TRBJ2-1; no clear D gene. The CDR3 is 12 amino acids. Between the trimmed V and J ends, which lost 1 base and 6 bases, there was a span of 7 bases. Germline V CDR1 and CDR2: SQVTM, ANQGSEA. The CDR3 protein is CSVEVDLNEQFF. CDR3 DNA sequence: TGCAGCGTTGAAGTCGACCTCAATGAGCAGTTCTTC.

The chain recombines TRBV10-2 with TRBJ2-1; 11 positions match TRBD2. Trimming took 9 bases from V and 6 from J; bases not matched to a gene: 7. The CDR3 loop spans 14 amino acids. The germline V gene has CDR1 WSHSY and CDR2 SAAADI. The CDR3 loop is CASRGTSGVNEQFF. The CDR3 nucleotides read TGCGCCAGTAGAGGGACTAGCGGAGTCAATGAGCAGTTCTTC.

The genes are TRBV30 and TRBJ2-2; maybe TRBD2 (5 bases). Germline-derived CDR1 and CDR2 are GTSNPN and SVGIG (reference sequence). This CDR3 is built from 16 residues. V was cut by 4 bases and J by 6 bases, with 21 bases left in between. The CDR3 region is CAWTRRAGPSPGELFF. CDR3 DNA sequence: TGTGCCTGGACGCGACGTGCGGGTCCTTCACCCGGGGAGCTGTTTTTT.

The CDR3 nucleotides are TGTGCCAGCAGTACTAGCGGGAGGTTCGAGCAGTACTTC. It translates to CASSTSGRFEQYF. The chain combines TRBV6-6 with TRBJ2-7; 12 bases match TRBD2. The CDR3 is 13 amino acids. With V trimmed by 5 bases and J by 6 bases, 2 bases remained unmatched. CDR1 and CDR2 from the germline V gene are MNHNY and SVGAGI (reference sequence).

This CDR3 is CASSPGNTEAFF. DNA for the CDR3: TGTGCCAGCTCACCAGGGAACACTGAAGCTTTCTTT. This sequence joins TRBV18 and TRBJ1-1, with unresolved D. Trimming took off 2 bases at V and 1 base at J, with 2 bases between the two ends. CDR3 length: 12 amino acids. Germline-derived CDR1 and CDR2 are KGHSH and LQKENI.

This chain's CDR3 is CAWSNTAISYEQYF. Here the CDR3 DNA reads TGTGCCTGGAGTAATACGGCTATTTCCTACGAGCAGTACTTC. This rearrangement joins TRBV30 to TRBJ2-7; no definite D call. The V end lost 2 bases, the J end lost 1 base, and 12 bases lay between the germline ends. Looked up from germline, CDR1 is GTSNPN and CDR2 is SVGIG (reference sequence). The CDR3 is 14 amino acids.

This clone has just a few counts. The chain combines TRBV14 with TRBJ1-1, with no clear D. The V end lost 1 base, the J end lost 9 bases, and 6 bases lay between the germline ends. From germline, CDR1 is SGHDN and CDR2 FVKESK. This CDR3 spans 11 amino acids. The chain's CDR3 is CASSQALKAFF. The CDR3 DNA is TGTGCCAGCAGCCAAGCCCTAAAAGCTTTCTTT.

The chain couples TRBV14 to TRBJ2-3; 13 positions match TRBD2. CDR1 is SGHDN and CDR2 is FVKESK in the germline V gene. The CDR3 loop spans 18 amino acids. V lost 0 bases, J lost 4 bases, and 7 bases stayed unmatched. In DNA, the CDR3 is TGTGCCAGCAGCCAAGAACTAGGACTAGCGGGAGTTGCAGATACGCAGTATTTT. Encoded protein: CASSQELGLAGVADTQYF.

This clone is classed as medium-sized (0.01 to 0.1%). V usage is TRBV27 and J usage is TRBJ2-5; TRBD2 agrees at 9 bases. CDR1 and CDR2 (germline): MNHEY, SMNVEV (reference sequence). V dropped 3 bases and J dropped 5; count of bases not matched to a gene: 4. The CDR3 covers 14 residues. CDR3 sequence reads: CASSLGAGGETQYF. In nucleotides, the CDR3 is TGTGCCAGCAGTTTGGGGGCGGGAGGGGAGACCCAGTACTTC.

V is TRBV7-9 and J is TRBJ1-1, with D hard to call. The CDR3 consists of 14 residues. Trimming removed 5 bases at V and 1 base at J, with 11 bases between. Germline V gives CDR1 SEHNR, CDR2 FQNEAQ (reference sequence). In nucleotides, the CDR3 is TGTGCCAGCAGCCCGGAGTCAAGGAACACTGAAGCTTTCTTT. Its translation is CASSPESRNTEAFF.

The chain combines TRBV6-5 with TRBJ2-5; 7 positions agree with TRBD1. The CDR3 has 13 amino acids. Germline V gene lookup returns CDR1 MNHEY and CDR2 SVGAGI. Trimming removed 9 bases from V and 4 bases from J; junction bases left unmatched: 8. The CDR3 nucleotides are TGTGCCAGACCGGGACAGAGGTTAGAGACCCAGTACTTC. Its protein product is CARPGQRLETQYF.

This chain's CDR3 is CASTGRGSYNEQFF. DNA of the CDR3: TGTGCCAGTACCGGGCGGGGGTCTTACAATGAGCAGTTCTTC. This chain joins TRBV19 and TRBJ2-1, with 7 bases that match TRBD2. Trimming took 7 bases from V and 4 from J; bases not matched to a gene: 7. The CDR3 has 14 amino acids. CDR1 and CDR2 (germline): LNHDA, SQIVND (reference sequence).

This CDR3 reads CASSPTSGRTGEQYF. CDR3 nucleotides: TGTGCCAGCAGCCCAACTAGCGGGAGGACGGGAGAGCAGTACTTC. The gene calls are TRBV9 and TRBJ2-7; 12 bases line up with TRBD2. This CDR3 contains 15 residues. CDR1 SGDLS and CDR2 YYNGEE come from the germline V gene. The junction had 9 bases not matched to a gene; V was cut back by 4 bases and J by 7 bases.

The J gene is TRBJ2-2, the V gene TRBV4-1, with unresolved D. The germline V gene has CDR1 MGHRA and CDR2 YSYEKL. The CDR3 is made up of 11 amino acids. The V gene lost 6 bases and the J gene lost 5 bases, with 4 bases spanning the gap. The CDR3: CASSNTGELFF. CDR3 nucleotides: TGCGCCAGCAGTAATACCGGGGAGCTGTTTTTT.

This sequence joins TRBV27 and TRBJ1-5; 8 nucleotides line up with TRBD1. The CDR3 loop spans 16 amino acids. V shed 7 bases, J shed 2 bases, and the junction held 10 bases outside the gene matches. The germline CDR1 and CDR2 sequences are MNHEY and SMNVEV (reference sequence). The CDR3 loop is CASKKGTGSGNQPQHF. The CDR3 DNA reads TGTGCCAGCAAGAAGGGGACAGGCAGTGGCAATCAGCCCCAGCATTTT.

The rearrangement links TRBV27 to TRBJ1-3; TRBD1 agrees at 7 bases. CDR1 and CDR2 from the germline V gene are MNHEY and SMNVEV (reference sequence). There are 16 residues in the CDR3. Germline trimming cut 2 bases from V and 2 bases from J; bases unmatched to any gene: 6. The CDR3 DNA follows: TGTGCCAGCAGTTTAACCCCAGGGGGGGCTGGAAACACCATATATTTT. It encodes CASSLTPGGAGNTIYF.

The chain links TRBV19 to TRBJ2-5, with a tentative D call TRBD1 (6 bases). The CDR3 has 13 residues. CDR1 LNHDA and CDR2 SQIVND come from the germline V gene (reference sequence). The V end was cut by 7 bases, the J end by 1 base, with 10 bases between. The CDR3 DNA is TGTGCCAGTAACCTAGGGGGCCAAGAGACCCAGTACTTC. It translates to CASNLGGQETQYF.

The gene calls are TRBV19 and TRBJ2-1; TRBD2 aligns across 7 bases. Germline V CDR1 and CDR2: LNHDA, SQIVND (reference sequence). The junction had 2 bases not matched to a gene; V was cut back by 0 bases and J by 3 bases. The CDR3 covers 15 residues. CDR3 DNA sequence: TGTGCCAGTAGTATAGATCAGCGGGGCTACAATGAGCAGTTCTTC. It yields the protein CASSIDQRGYNEQFF.

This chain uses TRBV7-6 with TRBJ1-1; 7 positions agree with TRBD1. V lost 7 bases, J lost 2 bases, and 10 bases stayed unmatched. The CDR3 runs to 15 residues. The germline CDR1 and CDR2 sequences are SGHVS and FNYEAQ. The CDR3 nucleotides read TGTGCCAGCACCATAGAGGTAGGGGGCAACACTGAAGCTTTCTTT. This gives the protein CASTIEVGGNTEAFF.